A single sample gave rise to the 9 T cell receptor beta chains below, sequenced in a study of CD8+ T cells in alopecia areata. Extracted RNA was reverse transcribed, and the resulting cDNA served as sequencing template. TCRdb's table, derived via immunoSEQ multiplex PCR, lists solely in-frame clones and lacks some. Among around 170,000 clones listed, about half were seen once. The treatment was: oral pan-JAK inhibitor, 5-10 mg twice daily. Sequenced here: CD8+ T cells sorted from blood, sampled between weeks 51 and 54, from a patient treated with tofacitinib. The receptors originated from a human donor with alopecia areata.

This clone appeared a few times. J is TRBJ2-7 and V is TRBV13, with D unresolved. The CDR3 has 13 residues. The V end was cut by 3 bases, the J end by 3 bases, with 9 bases between. CDR1 PRHDT and CDR2 FYEKMQ come from the germline V gene (reference sequence). The CDR3 nucleotides read TGTGCCAGCAGCTTGCTCCGGAACTACGAGCAGTACTTC. This gives the protein CASSLLRNYEQYF.

This clone was detected only a few times. The gene calls are TRBV10-3 and TRBJ1-1; D remains ambiguous. Per germline, CDR1 ENHRY and CDR2 SYGVKD. This CDR3 is 15 amino acids long. Deletions cut 3 bases from V and 1 base from J, with 12 bases between. The CDR3 nucleotides are TGTGCCATCAGTGACCCTGACGGGAGGAACACTGAAGCTTTCTTT. Amino acids: CAISDPDGRNTEAFF.

The chain is built from TRBV4-3 and TRBJ1-1; no reliable D call. Trimming took off 3 bases at V and 1 base at J, with 12 bases between the two ends. From germline, CDR1 is LGHNA and CDR2 YSLEER. This CDR3 region has 15 residues. The CDR3 region has the DNA TGCGCCAGCAGCCAGGGCAATGTCCCGAACACTGAAGCTTTCTTT. Protein sequence: CASSQGNVPNTEAFF.

V and J are TRBV30 and TRBJ1-1; D gene uncertain. The CDR3 consists of 13 residues. The V and J ends lost 4 bases and 3 bases respectively, with 12 bases between them. Germline V CDR1 and CDR2: GTSNPN, SVGIG (reference sequence). CDR3 loop: CAWTVDTDTEAFF. CDR3 DNA sequence: TGTGCCTGGACCGTAGACACAGACACTGAAGCTTTCTTT.

In its sample, this clone was seen a few times. The gene calls are TRBV27 and TRBJ1-4; tentatively, D is TRBD1 (5 bases). V lost 2 bases and J lost 2, with 12 bases in between. CDR1 is MNHEY and CDR2 is SMNVEV in the germline V gene (reference sequence). The CDR3 contains 16 residues. CDR3 in DNA: TGTGCCAGCAGTTTAAGAGGGGAAGGGACTAATGAAAAACTGTTTTTT. This sequence encodes CASSLRGEGTNEKLFF.

V gene TRBV30 combines with J gene TRBJ2-7; D is ambiguous. The CDR3 extends over 11 amino acids. From germline, CDR1 is GTSNPN and CDR2 SVGIG (reference sequence). Trimming removed 3 bases from V and 3 bases from J, with 6 bases in between. The CDR3 sequence is CAWSYHYEQYF. In DNA, the CDR3 is TGTGCCTGGAGCTACCACTACGAGCAGTACTTC.

This chain connects TRBV27 to TRBJ1-5; no clear D. Germline V lookup: CDR1 MNHEY, CDR2 SMNVEV (reference sequence). Between the trimmed V and J ends, which lost 3 bases and 3 bases, there was a span of 9 bases. The CDR3 spans 14 residues. DNA for the CDR3: TGTGCCAGCAGTTTTTCGAGGGCCAATCAGCCCCAGCATTTT. Its translation is CASSFSRANQPQHF.

As to this clone: Germline is not matched at one junction end, which may reflect a read error. J is TRBJ2-7 and V is TRBV7-7; TRBD1 or TRBD2 may be the D gene (6 bases each). This CDR3 has 13 amino acids. Germline CDR1 SSHAT, CDR2 FNYEAQ (reference sequence). The DNA of the CDR3 is TGTGCTAGCAGTGGGGGGCTCGGTTACGAGCAGTACTTC. Residues: CASSGGLGYEQYF.

This chain uses TRBV30 with TRBJ2-7; no firm D call. The CDR3 is 14 residues long. Germline V lookup: CDR1 GTSNPN, CDR2 SVGIG (reference sequence). V lost 0 bases and J lost 0, with 9 bases in between. CDR3 amino acids: CAWSVGGTSYEQYF. The DNA of the CDR3 is TGTGCCTGGAGTGTTGGCGGAACCTCCTACGAGCAGTACTTC.